This T cell receptor (beta chain) was sequenced for a study of metastatic and nonmetastatic thyroid tumors. There were no patients who had received any treatment before thyroid surgery. Under the authors' procedure: The distant-metastasis classifier for papillary thyroid cancer was built from CDR3 differences across clinicopathological groups. TCRdb re-called the PCR reads through MiXCR. V and J calls and clone size were set by TCRdb, not the authors. Of 15,000 or so clones in the sample, 31% were seen once. The CDR3 is 16 residues long. Germline CDR1 reads SGHRS; CDR2 reads YFSETQ. Trimming removed 6 bases at V and 5 bases at J, with 21 bases between.

This TCR was sampled from a female donor with papillary thyroid cancer or a benign thyroid nodule (not recorded which). Some clones in this sample may be carry-over from other donors' samples. The chain uses TRBV5-1 and TRBJ2-1, with D perhaps TRBD1 or TRBD2 (6 bases each). The sample was blood. This chain's CDR3 is CASNGGRGTFDNEQFF. The CDR3 region has the DNA TGCGCCAGCAACGGGGGCAGGGGAACCTTCGACAATGAGCAGTTCTTC.